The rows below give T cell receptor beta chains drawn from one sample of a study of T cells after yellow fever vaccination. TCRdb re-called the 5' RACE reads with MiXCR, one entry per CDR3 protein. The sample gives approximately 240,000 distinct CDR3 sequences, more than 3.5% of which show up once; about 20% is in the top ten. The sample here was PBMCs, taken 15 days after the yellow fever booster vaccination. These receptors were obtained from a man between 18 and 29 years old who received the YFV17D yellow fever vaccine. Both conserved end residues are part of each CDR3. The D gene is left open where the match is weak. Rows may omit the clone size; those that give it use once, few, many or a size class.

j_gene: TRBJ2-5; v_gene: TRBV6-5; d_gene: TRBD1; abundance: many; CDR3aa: CASRVTGGRRETQYF; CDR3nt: TGTGCCAGCAGGGTTACAGGGGGCCGACGAGAGACCCAGTACTTC
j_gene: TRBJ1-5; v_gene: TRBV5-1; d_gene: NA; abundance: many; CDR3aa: CARPPTGRLCQPQHF; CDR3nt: TGCGCCAGGCCACCGACAGGACGGCTTTGTCAGCCCCAGCATTTT
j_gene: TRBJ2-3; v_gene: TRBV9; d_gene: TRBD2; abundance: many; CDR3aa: CASSVSGGPDTQYF; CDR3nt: TGTGCCAGCAGCGTAAGCGGGGGGCCAGATACGCAGTATTTT
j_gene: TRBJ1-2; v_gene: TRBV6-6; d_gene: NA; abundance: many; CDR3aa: CASSPASVWGYTF; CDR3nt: TGTGCCAGCAGCCCGGCCTCGGTTTGGGGCTACACCTTC
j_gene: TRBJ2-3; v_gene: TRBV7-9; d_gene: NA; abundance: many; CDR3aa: CASSLDVVASTDTQYF; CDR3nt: TGTGCCAGCAGCTTAGACGTTGTAGCAAGCACAGATACGCAGTATTTT
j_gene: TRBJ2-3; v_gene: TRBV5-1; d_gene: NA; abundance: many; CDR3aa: CASSSGRQGDTQYF; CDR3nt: TGCGCCAGCAGCTCGGGCCGGCAGGGAGATACGCAGTATTTT
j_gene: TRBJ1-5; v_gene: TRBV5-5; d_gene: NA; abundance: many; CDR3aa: CASSLQWGQPQHF; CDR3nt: TGTGCCAGCAGCTTACAGTGGGGTCAGCCCCAGCATTTT
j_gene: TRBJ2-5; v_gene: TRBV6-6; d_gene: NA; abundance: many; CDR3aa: CASSYLRFGETQYF; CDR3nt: TGTGCCAGCAGTTACCTGAGGTTTGGAGAGACCCAGTACTTC
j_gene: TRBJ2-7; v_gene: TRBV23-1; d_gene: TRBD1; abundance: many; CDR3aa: CASRWDRGDNYEQYF; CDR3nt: TGCGCCAGCAGATGGGACAGGGGAGATAACTACGAGCAGTACTTC
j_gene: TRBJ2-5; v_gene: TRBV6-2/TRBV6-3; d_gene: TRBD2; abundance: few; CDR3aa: CASSLRLARGETQYF; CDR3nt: TGTGCCAGCAGCCTACGACTAGCGAGGGGAGAGACCCAGTACTTC
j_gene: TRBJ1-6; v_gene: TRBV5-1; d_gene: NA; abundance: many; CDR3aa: CASSLEGEGSPLHF; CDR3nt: TGCGCCAGCAGCTTGGAGGGGGAGGGTTCACCCCTCCACTTT
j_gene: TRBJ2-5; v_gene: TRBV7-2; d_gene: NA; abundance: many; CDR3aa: CASSLVSAGQETQYF; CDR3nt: TGTGCCAGCAGCTTAGTGTCGGCGGGGCAAGAGACCCAGTACTTC
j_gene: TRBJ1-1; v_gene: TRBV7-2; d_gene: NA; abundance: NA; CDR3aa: CASSLAWGAPEVGAFF; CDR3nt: TGTGCCAGCAGCTTAGCATGGGGGGCGCCTGAAGTGGGAGCTTTCTTT
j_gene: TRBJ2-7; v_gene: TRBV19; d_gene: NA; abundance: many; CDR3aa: CASSIREPYEQYF; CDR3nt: TGTGCCAGTAGTATTAGGGAACCCTACGAGCAGTACTTC
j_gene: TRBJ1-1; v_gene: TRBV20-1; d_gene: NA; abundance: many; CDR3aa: CSAAGYEVAFEAFF; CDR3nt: TGCAGTGCCGCAGGGTACGAGGTTGCTTTTGAAGCTTTCTTT
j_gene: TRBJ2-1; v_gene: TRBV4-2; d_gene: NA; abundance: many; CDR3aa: CASSQEGSTSYNEQFF; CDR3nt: TGTGCCAGCAGCCAAGAGGGATCTACCTCCTACAATGAGCAGTTCTTC
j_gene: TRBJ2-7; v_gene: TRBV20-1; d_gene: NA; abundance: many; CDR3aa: CSASDRKVDEQYF; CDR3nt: TGCAGTGCTAGCGATAGGAAGGTTGACGAGCAGTACTTC
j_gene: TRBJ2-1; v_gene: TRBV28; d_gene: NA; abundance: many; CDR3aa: CASGLITYNEQFF; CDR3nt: TGTGCCAGCGGACTTATAACCTACAATGAGCAGTTCTTC
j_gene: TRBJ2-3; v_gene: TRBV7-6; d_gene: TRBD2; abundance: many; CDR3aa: CASSSRTSGDTDTQYF; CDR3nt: TGTGCCAGCAGCTCCAGGACTAGCGGGGACACAGATACGCAGTATTTT
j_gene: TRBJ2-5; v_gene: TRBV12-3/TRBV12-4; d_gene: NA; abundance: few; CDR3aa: CASTRRLGETQYF; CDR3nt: TGTGCCAGCACCAGAAGGTTGGGAGAGACCCAGTACTTC
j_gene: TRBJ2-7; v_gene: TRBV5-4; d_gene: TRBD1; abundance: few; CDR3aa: CASSLGGQGVYEQYF; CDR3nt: TGTGCCAGCAGCTTGGGGGGGCAGGGGGTTTACGAGCAGTACTTC
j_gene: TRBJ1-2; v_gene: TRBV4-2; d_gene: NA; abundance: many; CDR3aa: CASSQDRGREYGYTF; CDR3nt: TGTGCCAGCAGCCAAGATCGGGGTAGAGAGTATGGCTACACCTTC
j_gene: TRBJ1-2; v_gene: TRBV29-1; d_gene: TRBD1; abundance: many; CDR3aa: CSVGVGQGNSYTF; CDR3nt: TGCAGCGTTGGTGTGGGACAGGGGAATTCCTACACCTTC
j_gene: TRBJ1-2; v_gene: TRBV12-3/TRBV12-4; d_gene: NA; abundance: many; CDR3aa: CASSAGGPGYGYTF; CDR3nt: TGTGCCAGCAGTGCCGGAGGCCCGGGCTATGGCTACACCTTC
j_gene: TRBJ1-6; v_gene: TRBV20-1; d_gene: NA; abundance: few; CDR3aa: CSATRGPTYSPLHF; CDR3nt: TGCAGTGCCACCAGGGGACCTACCTATTCACCCCTCCACTTT
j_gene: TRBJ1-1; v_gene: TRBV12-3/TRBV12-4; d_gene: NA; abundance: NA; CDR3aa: CASSFSDRFGTEAFF; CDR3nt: TGTGCCAGCAGTTTTTCGGATCGGTTTGGCACTGAAGCTTTCTTT
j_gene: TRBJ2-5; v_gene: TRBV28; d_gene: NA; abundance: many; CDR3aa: CASSTRGKETQYF; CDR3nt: TGTGCCAGCAGTACCCGGGGGAAAGAGACCCAGTACTTC
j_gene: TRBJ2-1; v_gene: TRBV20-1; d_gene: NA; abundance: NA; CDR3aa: CSDRIIGGRRNEQFF; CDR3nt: TGCAGTGACCGTATAATTGGGGGCAGGAGGAATGAGCAGTTCTTC
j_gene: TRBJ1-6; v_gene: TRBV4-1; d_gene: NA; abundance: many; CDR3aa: CASSQDYRVNSPLHF; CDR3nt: TGCGCCAGCAGCCAAGACTACAGGGTGAATTCACCCCTCCACTTT
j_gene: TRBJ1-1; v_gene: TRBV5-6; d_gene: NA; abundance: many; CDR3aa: CASSSWTESGRAFF; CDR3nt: TGTGCCAGCAGCAGTTGGACAGAGTCGGGTAGGGCTTTCTTT
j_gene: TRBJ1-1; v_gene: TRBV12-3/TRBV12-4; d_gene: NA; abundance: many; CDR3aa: CASSISRNTEAFF; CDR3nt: TGTGCCAGCAGTATTTCGAGGAACACTGAAGCTTTCTTT
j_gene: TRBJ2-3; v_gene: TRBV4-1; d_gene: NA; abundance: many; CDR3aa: CASSQTGRELYF; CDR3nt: TGCGCCAGCAGCCAGACGGGACGGGAGTTGTATTTT
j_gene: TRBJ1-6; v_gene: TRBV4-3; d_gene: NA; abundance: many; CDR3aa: CASSQQDFSPLHF; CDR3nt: TGCGCCAGCAGCCAACAGGATTTCTCACCCCTCCACTTT
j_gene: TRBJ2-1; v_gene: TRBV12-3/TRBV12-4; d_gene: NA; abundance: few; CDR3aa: CASIPRGGGRQEQFF; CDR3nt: TGTGCCAGCATCCCTAGGGGGGGGGGCCGCCAGGAGCAGTTCTTC
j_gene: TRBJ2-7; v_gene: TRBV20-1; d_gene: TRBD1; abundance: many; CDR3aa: CSARPPNRGPEQYF; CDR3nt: TGCAGTGCTAGACCCCCTAACAGGGGTCCCGAGCAGTACTTC
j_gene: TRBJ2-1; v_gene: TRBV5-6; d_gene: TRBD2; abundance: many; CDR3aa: CASSYGLAGLF; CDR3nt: TGTGCCAGCAGCTACGGACTAGCGGGGCTTTTC
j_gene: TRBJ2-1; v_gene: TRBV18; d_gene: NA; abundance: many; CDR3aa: CASSRQDPYNEQFF; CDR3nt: TGTGCCAGCTCACGGCAGGACCCCTACAATGAGCAGTTCTTC
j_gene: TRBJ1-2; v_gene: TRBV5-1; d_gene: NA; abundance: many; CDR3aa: CASSDHDTGTPNYGYTF; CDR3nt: TGCGCCAGCAGCGACCATGACACCGGGACACCAAACTATGGCTACACCTTC
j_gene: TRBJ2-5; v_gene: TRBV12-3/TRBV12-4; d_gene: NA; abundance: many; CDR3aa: CASSLRLVWAQYF; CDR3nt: TGTGCCAGCAGTTTGCGATTGGTGTGGGCCCAGTACTTC
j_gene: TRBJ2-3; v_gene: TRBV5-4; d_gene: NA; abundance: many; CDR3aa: CASDAGRDTQYF; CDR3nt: TGTGCCAGCGACGCCGGCAGAGATACGCAGTATTTT
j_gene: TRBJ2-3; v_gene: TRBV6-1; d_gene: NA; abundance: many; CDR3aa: CASSAPPEGQTRTDTQYF; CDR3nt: TGTGCCAGCAGTGCCCCCCCCGAAGGACAGACTCGCACAGATACGCAGTATTTT
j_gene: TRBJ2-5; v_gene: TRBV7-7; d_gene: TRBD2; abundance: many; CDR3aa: CASSTFPGTRGSETQYF; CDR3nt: TGTGCCAGCAGCACCTTTCCCGGGACTAGAGGGTCAGAGACCCAGTACTTC
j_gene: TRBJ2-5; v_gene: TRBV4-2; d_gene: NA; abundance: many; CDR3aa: CASSQEGPGTQYF; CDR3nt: TGTGCCAGCAGCCAAGAGGGGCCAGGGACCCAGTACTTC
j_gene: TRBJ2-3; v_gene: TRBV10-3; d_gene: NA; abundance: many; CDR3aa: CAASPSTDTQYF; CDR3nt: TGTGCCGCCTCCCCTAGCACAGATACGCAGTATTTT
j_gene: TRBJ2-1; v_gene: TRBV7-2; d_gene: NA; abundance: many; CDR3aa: CASSFLYNEQFF; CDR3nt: TGTGCCAGCAGCTTCCTCTACAATGAGCAGTTCTTC
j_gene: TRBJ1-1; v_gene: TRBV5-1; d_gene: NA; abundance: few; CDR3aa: CASSFRDMNTEAFF; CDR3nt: TGCGCCAGCAGCTTCAGGGACATGAACACTGAAGCTTTCTTT
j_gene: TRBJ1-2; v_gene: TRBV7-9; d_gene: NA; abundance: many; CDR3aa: CASSLELVGYGYTF; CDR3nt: TGTGCCAGCAGCTTAGAACTTGTCGGGTATGGCTACACCTTC
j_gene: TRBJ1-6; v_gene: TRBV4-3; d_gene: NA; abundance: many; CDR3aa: CASSQAEGRRSPLHF; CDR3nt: TGCGCCAGCAGCCAAGCTGAGGGCCGGCGGTCACCCCTCCACTTT
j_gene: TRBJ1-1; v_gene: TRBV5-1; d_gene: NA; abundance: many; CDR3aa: CASSLSGLNTEAFF; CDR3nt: TGCGCCAGCAGCTTGTCGGGCCTGAACACTGAAGCTTTCTTT
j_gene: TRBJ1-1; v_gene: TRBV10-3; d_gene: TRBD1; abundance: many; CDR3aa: CAISARTGPNTEAFF; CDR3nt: TGTGCCATCAGTGCCCGGACAGGCCCGAACACTGAAGCTTTCTTT
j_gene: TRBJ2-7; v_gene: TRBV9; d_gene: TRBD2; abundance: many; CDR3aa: CASSPWLAGGYEQYF; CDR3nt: TGTGCCAGCAGTCCATGGTTAGCGGGGGGCTACGAGCAGTACTTC
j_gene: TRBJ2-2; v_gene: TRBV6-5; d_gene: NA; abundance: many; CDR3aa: CASSTWGPELELFF; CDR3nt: TGTGCCAGCAGTACGTGGGGTCCGGAACTGGAGCTGTTTTTT
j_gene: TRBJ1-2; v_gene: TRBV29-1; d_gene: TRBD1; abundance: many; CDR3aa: CSVSETGVGYTF; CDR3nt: TGCAGCGTTTCCGAGACAGGGGTTGGCTACACCTTC
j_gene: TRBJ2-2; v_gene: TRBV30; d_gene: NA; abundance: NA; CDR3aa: CAWTALIGSTGELFF; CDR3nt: TGTGCCTGGACGGCCCTAATCGGCAGCACCGGGGAGCTGTTTTTT
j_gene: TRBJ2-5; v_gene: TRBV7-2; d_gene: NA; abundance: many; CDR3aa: CASSLAGWEETQYF; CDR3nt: TGTGCCAGCAGCTTAGCAGGGTGGGAAGAGACCCAGTACTTC
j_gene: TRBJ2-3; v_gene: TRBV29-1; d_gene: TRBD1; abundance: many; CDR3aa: CSVGGGAGTGLTDTQYF; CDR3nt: TGCAGCGTTGGAGGGGGGGCCGGGACAGGGCTCACAGATACGCAGTATTTT